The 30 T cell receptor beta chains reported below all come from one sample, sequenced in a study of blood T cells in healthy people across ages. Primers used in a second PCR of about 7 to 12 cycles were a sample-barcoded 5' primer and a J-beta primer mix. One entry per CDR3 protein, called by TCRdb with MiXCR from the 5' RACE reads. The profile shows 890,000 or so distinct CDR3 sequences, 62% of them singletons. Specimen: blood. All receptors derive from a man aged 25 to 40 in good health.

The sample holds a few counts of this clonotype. The chain's CDR3 is CASSHSLAGGRVSTDTQYF. CDR3 sequence (DNA): TGTGCCAGCAGCCACTCCCTAGCGGGGGGCCGTGTCAGCACAGATACGCAGTATTTT. V and J are TRBV4-2 and TRBJ2-3, with 11 bases matching TRBD2. The V and J ends lost 3 bases and 0 bases, in that order; junction bases with no gene match: 11. Germline V gene data show CDR1 as LGHNA and CDR2 as YNFKEQ. This CDR3 spans 19 amino acids.

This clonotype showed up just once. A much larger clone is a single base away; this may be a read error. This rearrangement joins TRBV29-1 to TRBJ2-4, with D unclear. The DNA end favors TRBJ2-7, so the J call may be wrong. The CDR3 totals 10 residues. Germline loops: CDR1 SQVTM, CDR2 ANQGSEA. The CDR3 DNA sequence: TGCAGCGTTGTTACCTACGAGCAGTACTTC. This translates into CSVVTYEQYF.

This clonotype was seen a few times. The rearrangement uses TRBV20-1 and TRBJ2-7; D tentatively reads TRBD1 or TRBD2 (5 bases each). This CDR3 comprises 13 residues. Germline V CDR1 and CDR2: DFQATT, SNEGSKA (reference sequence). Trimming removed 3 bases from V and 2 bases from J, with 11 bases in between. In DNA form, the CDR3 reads TGCAGTGCTAGGTGGGACGGAACCTACGAGCAGTACTTC. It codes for CSARWDGTYEQYF.

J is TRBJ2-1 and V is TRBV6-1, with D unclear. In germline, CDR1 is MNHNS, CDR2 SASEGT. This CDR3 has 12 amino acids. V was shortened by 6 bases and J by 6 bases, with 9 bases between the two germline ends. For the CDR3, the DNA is TGTGCCAGCAGGTTACTTCTCAATGAGCAGTTCTTC. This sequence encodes CASRLLLNEQFF.

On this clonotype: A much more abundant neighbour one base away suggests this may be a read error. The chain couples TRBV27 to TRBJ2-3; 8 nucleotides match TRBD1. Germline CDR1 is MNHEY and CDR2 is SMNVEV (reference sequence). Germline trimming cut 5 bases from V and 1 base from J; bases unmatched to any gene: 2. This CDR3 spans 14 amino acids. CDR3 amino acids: CASSAGGGTDTQYF. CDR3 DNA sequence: TGTGCCAGCAGTGCAGGGGGCGGCACAGATACGCAGTATTTT.

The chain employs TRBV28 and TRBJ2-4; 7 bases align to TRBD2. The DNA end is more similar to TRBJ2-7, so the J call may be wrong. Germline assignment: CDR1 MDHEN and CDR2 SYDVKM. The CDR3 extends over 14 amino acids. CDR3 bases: TGTGCCAGCAGCCCTGGGGAGGGTATCGACGAGCAGTACTTC. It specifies CASSPGEGIDEQYF.

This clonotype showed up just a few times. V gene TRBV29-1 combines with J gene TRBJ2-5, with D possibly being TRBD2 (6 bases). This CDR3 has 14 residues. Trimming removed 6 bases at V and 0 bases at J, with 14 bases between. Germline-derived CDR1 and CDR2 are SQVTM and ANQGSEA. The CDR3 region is CSVGGLAYQETQYF. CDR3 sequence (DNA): TGCAGCGTGGGGGGACTGGCGTACCAAGAGACCCAGTACTTC.

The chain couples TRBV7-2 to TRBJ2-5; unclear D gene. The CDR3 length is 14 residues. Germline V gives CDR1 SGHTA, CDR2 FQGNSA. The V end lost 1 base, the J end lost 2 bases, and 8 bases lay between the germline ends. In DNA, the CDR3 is TGTGCCAGCAGCTTAGGCAATGGACAAGAGACCCAGTACTTC. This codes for CASSLGNGQETQYF.

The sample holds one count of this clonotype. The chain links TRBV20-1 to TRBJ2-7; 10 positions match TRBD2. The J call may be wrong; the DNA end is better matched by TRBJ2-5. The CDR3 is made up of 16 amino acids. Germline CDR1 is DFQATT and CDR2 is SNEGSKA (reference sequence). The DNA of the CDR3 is TGCAGTGCTAGAGCGAATAGCGGGGGGCAGAGGGAGACCCAGTACTTC. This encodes CSARANSGGQRETQYF.

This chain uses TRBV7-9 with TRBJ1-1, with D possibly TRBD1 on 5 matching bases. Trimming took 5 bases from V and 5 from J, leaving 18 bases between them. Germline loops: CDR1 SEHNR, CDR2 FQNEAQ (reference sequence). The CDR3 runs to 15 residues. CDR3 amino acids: CASSLGGLRETEAFF. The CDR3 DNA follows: TGTGCCAGCAGCCTGGGGGGTCTACGAGAAACTGAAGCTTTCTTT.

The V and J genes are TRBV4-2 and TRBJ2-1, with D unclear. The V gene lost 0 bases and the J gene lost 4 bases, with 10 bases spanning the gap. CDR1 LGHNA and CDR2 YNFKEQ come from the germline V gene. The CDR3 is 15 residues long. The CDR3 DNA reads TGTGCCAGCAGCCAAGATGTAGGGCAGTACAATGAGCAGTTCTTC. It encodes CASSQDVGQYNEQFF.

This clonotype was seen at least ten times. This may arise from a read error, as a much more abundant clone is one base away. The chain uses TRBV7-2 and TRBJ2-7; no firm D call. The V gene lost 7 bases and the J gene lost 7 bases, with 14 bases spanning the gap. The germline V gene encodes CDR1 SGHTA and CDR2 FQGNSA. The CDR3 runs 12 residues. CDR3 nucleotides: TGTGCCAGCACCGACCTACTCAATGAGCAGTACTTC. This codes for CASTDLLNEQYF.

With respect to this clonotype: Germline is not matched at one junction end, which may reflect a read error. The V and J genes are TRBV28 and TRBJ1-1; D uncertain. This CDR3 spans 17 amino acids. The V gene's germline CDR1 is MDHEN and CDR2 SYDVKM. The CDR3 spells CTSSSQLGRPQREEAFF. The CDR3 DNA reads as TGTACCAGCAGCTCCCAATTGGGCAGACCCCAGAGAGAAGAAGCTTTCTTT.

As DNA, the CDR3 is TGCGCCAGCAGCTTCCCCCGGGATCCAGATACGCAGTATTTT. Residues: CASSFPRDPDTQYF. The chain links TRBV5-1 to TRBJ2-3, with D perhaps matching TRBD2 (5 bases). V lost 2 bases, J lost 4 bases, and 11 bases lay in between. CDR1 is SGHRS and CDR2 is YFSETQ in the germline V gene. The CDR3 is 14 amino acids.

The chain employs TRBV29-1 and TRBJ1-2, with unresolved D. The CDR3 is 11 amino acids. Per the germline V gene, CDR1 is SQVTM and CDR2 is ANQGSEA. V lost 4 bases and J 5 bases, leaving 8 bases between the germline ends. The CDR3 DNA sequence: TGCAGCGTTGGGTCAGCTTATGGCTACACCTTC. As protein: CSVGSAYGYTF.

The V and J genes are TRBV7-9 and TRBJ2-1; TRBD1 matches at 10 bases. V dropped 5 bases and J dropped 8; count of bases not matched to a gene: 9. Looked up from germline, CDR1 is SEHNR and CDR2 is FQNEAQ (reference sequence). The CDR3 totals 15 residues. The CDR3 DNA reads TGTGCCAGCAGCACGGGACAGGGGCCGGTTGATGAGCAGTTCTTC. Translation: CASSTGQGPVDEQFF.

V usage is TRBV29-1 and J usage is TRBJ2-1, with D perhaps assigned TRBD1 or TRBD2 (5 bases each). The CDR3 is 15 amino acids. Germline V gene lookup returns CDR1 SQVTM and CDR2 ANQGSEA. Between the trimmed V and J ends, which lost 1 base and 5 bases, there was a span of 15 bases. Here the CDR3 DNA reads TGCAGCGTTGAAGTTGAGGGGAATTCCGACAATGAGCAGTTCTTC. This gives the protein CSVEVEGNSDNEQFF.

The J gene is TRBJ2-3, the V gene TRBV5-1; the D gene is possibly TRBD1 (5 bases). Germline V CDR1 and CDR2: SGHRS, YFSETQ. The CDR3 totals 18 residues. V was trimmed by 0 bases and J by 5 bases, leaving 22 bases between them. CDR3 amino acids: CASSLERGRARLQDTQYF. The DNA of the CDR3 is TGCGCCAGCAGCTTGGAAAGAGGCAGGGCAAGGCTACAAGATACGCAGTATTTT. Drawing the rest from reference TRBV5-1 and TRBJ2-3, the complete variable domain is KAGVTQTPRYLIKTRGQQVTLSCSPISGHRSVSWYQQTPGQGLQFLFEYFSETQRNKGNFPGRFSGRQFSNSRSEMNVSTLELGDSALYLCASSLERGRARLQDTQYFGPGTRLTVL.

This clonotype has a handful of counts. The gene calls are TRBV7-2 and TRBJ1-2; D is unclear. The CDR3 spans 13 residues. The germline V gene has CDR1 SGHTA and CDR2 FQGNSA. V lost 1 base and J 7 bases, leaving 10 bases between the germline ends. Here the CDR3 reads CASSLGRKIGYTF. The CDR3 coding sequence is TGTGCCAGCAGCTTAGGCCGGAAAATTGGCTACACCTTC.

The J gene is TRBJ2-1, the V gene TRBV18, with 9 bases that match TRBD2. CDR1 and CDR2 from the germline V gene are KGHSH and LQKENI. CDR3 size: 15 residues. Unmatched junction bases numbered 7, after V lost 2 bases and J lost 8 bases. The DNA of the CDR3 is TGTGCCAGCTCACCATCATTAGCGGGGGCGGATGAGCAGTTCTTC. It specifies CASSPSLAGADEQFF.

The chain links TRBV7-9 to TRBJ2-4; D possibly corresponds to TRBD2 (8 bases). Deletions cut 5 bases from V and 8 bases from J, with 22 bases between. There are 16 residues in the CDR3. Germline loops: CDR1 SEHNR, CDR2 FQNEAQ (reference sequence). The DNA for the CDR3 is TGTGCCAGCAGCATTACCGGGACAGCGGGGGTGGACATTCAGTACTTC. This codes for CASSITGTAGVDIQYF.

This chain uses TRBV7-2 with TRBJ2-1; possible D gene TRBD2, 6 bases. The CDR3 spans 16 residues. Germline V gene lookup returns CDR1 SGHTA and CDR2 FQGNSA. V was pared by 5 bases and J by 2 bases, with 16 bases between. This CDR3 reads CASSLRPRTTYNEQFF. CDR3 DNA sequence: TGTGCCAGCAGCCTACGCCCAAGGACTACCTACAATGAGCAGTTCTTC.

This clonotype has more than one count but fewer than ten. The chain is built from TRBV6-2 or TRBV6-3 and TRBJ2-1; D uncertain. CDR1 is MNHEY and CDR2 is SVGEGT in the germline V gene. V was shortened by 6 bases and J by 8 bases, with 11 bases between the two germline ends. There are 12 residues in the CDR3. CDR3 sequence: CASRTNADEQFF. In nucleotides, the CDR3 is TGTGCCAGCAGGACGAACGCCGATGAGCAGTTCTTC.

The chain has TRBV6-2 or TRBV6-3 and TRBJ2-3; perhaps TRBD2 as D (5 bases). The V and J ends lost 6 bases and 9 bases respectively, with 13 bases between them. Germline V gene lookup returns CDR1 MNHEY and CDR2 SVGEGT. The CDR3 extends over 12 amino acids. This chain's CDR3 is CASSLALNTQYF. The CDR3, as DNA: TGTGCCAGCAGCCTAGCTCTAAACACGCAGTATTTT.

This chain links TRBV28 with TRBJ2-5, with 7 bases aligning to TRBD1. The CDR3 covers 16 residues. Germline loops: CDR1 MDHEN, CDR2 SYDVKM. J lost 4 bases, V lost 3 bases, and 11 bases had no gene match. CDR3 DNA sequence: TGTGCCAGCAGTTTCCCCACAGGGGAATGGGGAGAGACCCAGTACTTC. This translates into CASSFPTGEWGETQYF.

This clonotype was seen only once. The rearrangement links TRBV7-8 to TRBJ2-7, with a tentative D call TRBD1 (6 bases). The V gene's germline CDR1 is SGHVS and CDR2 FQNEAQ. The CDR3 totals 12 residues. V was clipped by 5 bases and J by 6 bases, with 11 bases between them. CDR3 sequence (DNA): TGTGCCAGCAGCCCCCACAGGGTCGAGCAGTACTTC. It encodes CASSPHRVEQYF.

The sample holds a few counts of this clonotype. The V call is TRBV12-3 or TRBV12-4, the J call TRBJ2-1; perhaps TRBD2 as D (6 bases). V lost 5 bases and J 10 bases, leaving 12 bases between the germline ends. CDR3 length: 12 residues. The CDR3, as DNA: TGTGCCAGCAGTCGAATCGGACTAGAGCAGTTCTTC. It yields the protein CASSRIGLEQFF.

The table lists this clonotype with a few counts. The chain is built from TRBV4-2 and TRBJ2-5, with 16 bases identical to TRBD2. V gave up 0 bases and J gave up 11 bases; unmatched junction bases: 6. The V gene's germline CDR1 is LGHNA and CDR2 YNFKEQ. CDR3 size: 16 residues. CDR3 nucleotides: TGTGCCAGCAGCCAAGATCCGGGACTAGCGGGAGGGGAGCAGTACTTC. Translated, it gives CASSQDPGLAGGEQYF.

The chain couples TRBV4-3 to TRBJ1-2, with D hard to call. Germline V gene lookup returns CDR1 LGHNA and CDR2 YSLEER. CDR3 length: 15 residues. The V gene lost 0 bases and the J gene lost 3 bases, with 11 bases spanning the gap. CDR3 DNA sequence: TGCGCCAGCAGCCAAGATTCTTACCGGCACTATGGCTACACCTTC. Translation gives CASSQDSYRHYGYTF.

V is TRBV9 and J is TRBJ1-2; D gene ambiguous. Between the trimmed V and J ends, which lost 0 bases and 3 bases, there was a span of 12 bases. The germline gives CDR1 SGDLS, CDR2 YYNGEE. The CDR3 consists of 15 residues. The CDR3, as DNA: TGTGCCAGCAGCGTAGGGGGAGGGCATCACTATGGCTACACCTTC. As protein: CASSVGGGHHYGYTF.